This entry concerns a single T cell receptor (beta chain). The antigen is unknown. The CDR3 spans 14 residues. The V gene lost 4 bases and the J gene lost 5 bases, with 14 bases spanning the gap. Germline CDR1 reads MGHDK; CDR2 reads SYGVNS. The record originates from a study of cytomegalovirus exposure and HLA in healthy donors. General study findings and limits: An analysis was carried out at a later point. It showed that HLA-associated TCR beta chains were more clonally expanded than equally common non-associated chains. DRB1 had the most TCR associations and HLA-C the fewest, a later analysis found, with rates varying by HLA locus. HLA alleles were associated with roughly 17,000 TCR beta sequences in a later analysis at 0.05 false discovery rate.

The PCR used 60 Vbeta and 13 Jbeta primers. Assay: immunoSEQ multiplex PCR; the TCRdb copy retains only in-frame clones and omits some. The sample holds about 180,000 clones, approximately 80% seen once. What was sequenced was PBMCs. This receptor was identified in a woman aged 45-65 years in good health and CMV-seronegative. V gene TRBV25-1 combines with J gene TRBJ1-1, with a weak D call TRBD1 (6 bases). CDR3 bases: TGTGCCAGCAGTGCGTGGGCAGGGGAAACTGAAGCTTTCTTT. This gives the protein CASSAWAGETEAFF. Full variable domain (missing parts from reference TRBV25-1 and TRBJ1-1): EADIYQTPRYLVIGTGKKITLECSQTMGHDKMYWYQQDPGMELHLIHYSYGVNSTEKGDLSSESTVSRIRTEHFPLTLESARPSHTSQYLCASSAWAGETEAFFGQGTRLTVV.